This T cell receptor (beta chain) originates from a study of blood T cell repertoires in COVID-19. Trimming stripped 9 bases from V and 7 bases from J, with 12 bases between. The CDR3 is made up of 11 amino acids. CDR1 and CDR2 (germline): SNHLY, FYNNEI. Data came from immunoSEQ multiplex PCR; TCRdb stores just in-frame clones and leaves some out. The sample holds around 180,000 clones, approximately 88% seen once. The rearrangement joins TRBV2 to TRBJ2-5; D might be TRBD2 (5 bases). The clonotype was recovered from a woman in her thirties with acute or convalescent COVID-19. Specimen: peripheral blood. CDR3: CASVGAGTQYF. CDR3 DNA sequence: TGTGCCAGTGTTGGTGCGGGGACCCAGTACTTC. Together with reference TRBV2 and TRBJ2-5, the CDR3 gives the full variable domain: EPEVTQTPSHQVTQMGQEVILRCVPISNHLYFYWYRQILGQKVEFLVSFYNNEISEKSEIFDDQFSVERPDGSNFTLKIRSTKLEDSAMYFCASVGAGTQYFGPGTRLLVL.